This T cell receptor (beta chain) was recorded in a study of Ad26.COV2.S vaccination and SARS-CoV-2 variants. Overall study context: Intramuscular Ad26.COV2.S at 5x10^10 or 1x10^11 viral particles. Findings and limits, study-wide: Vaccine recipients surpassed placebo recipients in spike-specific TCR breadth. Quantification of TCR breadth and depth may have yielded underestimates of total T cell responses.

Treatment in this sample: around 19 received Ad26.COV2.S at low or high dose, single or two shots; about 5 received placebo; per-sample allocation not given. Day 63 after the first injection of vaccine or placebo was the sampling time. An Ad26 vector that expressed Wuhan-strain SARS-CoV-2 spike constituted the vaccine. The V gene's germline CDR1 is GTSNPN and CDR2 SVGIG (reference sequence). This CDR3 is 12 amino acids long. V lost 4 bases and J 7 bases, leaving 8 bases between the germline ends. Data came from immunoSEQ multiplex PCR; TCRdb stores just in-frame clones and leaves some out. The sample has some 350,000 clones; about 88% are singletons. With respect to this clone: Its cognate antigen is unknown.

Source: peripheral blood, taken in a trial of Ad26.COV2.S vaccine versus placebo. The chain combines TRBV30 with TRBJ1-6, with D unclear. The receptor was isolated from a person between 18 and 65 years old who received the Ad26.COV2.S COVID-19 vaccine or a placebo. CDR3 protein: CAWTEGNSPLHF. CDR3 nucleotide sequence: TGTGCCTGGACAGAGGGAAATTCACCCCTCCACTTT.